This TCR beta chain was sequenced during a study of sequential checkpoint blockade in melanoma (dated by TCRdb to the late 2010s). Broadly, across the study: Patients were randomized 1:1 to first-line nivolumab followed by ipilimumab (arm A) or ipilimumab followed by nivolumab (arm B). Maintenance nivolumab was given following each of the two trial sequences. TCRbeta immunosequencing was performed on DNA from approximately 93 pretreatment melanoma tumor samples. Around 22 patients had matched tumor biopsies taken before treatment and at week 13, after single-agent nivolumab (arm A) or ipilimumab (arm B). In 60% to 85% of the matched pre- and post-treatment tumor biopsy pairs, both biopsies came from the same lesion. Here is what the overall study found, with its caveats: Within-arm analyses of tumor T-cell fraction were constrained by small sample sizes and reduced statistical power. Tumor T-cell fraction and clonality were correlated with PD-L1 staining and CD8+ T-cell counts, but not with mutational load. Clinical benefit was about 30 times more likely to be achieved by patients whose tumor T-cell fraction and clonality increased by week 13. In the nivolumab-first arm (arm A), an association was found between pretreatment tumor TIL clonality and response (P = .04). Validation of the response-prediction model combining TCR metrics and mutation burden is needed in larger, independent patient cohorts.

The immunoSEQ Assay was used to immunosequence TCRbeta CDR3 regions from genomic DNA. Before high-throughput sequencing, genomic DNA was amplified using bias-controlled multiplex PCR. The original methods were these. To quantify the absolute abundance of each unique TCRbeta CDR3 region, the sequences were collapsed and filtered. Clonality, defined as 1 minus Pielou's evenness, was calculated using only productive rearrangements. To compute tumor T-cell fraction, TCRbeta template counts were normalized to usable DNA, with usable DNA estimated from several housekeeping genes. A previously published method was used to identify clones whose frequencies were significantly greater in on-treatment samples than in baseline samples. What TCRdb holds here is the immuneACCESS table cut down to in-frame rearrangements. Part of the clones is not present; checked against another copy, under half of the missing clones reflect an unresolved V gene, and the others are unexplained. That table supplies the V and J calls and clone size; D and trimming were determined from the DNA. In this sample the table shows a few thousand clones, approximately 30% of which occur a single time. About 22% of the sample belongs to the ten largest clones.

The treatment or condition label, read with the paper, signifies: randomized to nivolumab then ipilimumab (arm A) or the reverse (arm B). None of the patients in the trial had previously been given DNA-damaging chemotherapy. Samples were obtained from patients with melanoma enrolled in CheckMate 064, a randomized, open-label phase II trial of sequential checkpoint blockade. Tumor TCR sequencing used genomic DNA from formalin-fixed paraffin-embedded (FFPE) tissue samples. The V and J ends are trimmed by 1 base and 6 bases, leaving 13 bases between them. The cysteine opens and the phenylalanine closes a CDR3 of 13 amino acids. The DNA shown is the 39-base CDR3, in frame from base 1. The germline V gene encodes CDR1 GTSNPN and CDR2 SVGIG (reference sequence). Turning to this clone: What antigen it recognizes has not been identified. No clone much larger than this one lies a single base away; base qualities are absent.

The sequence is built from TRBV30 and TRBJ2-7; the D segment could be TRBD2, given 7 matching bases. This receptor was obtained from a human donor with melanoma. This sample comprised tumor tissue (inferred from file names), obtained from a patient given nivolumab and ipilimumab in sequence. The CDR3: CAWSAGGTGEQYF. The sequenced DNA: TGTGCCTGGAGTGCGGGGGGCACGGGCGAGCAGTACTTC. Beyond the CDR3, the reference TRBV30 and TRBJ2-7 genes provide the residues; the full variable domain reads: SQTIHQWPATLVQPVGSPLSLECTVEGTSNPNLYWYRQAAGRGLQLLFYSVGIGQISSEVPQNLSASRPQDRQFILSSKKLLLSDSGFYLCAWSAGGTGEQYFGPGTRLTVT.